This T cell receptor beta chain was sequenced during a study of CD8 T cells in Susac syndrome. The multiple sclerosis controls were treatment-naive patients, and their relapsing-remitting disease was stable or active. CDR3 size: 13 residues. V dropped 4 bases and J dropped 4 bases, with 10 bases sitting between them. CDR1 MNHEY and CDR2 SVGEGT come from the germline V gene. RNA totalling roughly 0.45 to 1 ug underwent reverse transcription with random hexamers. TCRdb processed the immunoSEQ multiplex PCR reads anew with MiXCR; each CDR3 protein has one entry. Of around 300,000 distinct CDR3 sequences in the sample, about 91% were seen once.

Sequenced: CD4+ T cells from PBMCs. The chain employs TRBV6-2 or TRBV6-3 and TRBJ1-2; D gene unclear. The TCR was taken from a human donor with multiple sclerosis. The CDR3 reads CASSFGLIYGYTF. The CDR3 region has the DNA TGTGCCAGCAGTTTCGGACTGATCTATGGCTACACCTTC.